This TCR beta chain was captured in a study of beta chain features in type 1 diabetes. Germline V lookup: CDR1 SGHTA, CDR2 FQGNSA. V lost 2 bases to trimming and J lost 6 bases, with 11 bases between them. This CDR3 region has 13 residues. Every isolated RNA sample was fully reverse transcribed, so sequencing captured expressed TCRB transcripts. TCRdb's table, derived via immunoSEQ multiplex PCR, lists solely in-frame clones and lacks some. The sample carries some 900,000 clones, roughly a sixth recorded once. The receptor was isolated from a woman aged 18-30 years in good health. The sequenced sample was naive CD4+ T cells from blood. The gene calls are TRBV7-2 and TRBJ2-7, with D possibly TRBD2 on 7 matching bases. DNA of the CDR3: TGTGCCAGCAGCTTACATGGGGGGGCCGAGCAGTACTTC. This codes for CASSLHGGAEQYF.